This passage covers 26 T cell receptor beta chains from one sample sequenced in a study of blood T cell repertoires in COVID-19. The assay was immunoSEQ multiplex PCR, and TCRdb's table has in-frame clones only and misses some. The table includes a few hundred thousand clones, roughly nine tenths detected once. The sample taken for sequencing was peripheral blood. Every receptor here comes from a man aged 35-49 years with acute or convalescent COVID-19.

The rearrangement links TRBV11-2 to TRBJ1-2, with D tentatively TRBD1 (6 bases). Trimming removed 5 bases at V and 5 bases at J, with 18 bases between. Germline-derived CDR1 and CDR2 are SGHAT and FQNNGV. The CDR3 loop spans 15 amino acids. CDR3 amino acids: CASSRNGGGGYGYTF. CDR3 coding DNA: TGTGCCAGCAGCCGCAATGGGGGGGGCGGTTATGGCTACACCTTC.

Here the CDR3 reads CASSPWRRESPGANVLTF. CDR3 in DNA: TGTGCCAGCAGCCCTTGGAGACGGGAGAGCCCTGGGGCCAACGTCCTGACTTTC. This chain joins TRBV27 and TRBJ2-6; tentatively, D is TRBD2 (6 bases). Germline CDR1 reads MNHEY; CDR2 reads SMNVEV (reference sequence). Trimming took off 6 bases at V and 2 bases at J, with 20 bases between the two ends. This CDR3 spans 18 amino acids.

DNA for the CDR3: TGTGCCAGCAAGAGCGGGATCTACACCGGGGAGCTGTTTTTT. It specifies CASKSGIYTGELFF. The rearrangement uses TRBV13 and TRBJ2-2, with 7 bases aligning to TRBD2. Trimming took 7 bases from V and 3 from J; bases not matched to a gene: 5. The germline CDR1 and CDR2 sequences are PRHDT and FYEKMQ (reference sequence). This CDR3 comprises 14 residues.

Comment on this clone: Mismatch with germline at one junction end may stem from a read error. The rearrangement links TRBV6-1 to TRBJ1-5; D is unresolved. Germline loops: CDR1 MNHNS, CDR2 SASEGT. CDR3 length: 14 residues. CDR3 bases: TGTGCCAGCAGGGAAGTTCCTATCAATCAGCCCCAGCATTTT. Its protein product is CASREVPINQPQHF.

The J gene is TRBJ2-5, the V gene TRBV5-1, with TRBD1 identical over 9 bases. From germline, CDR1 is SGHRS and CDR2 YFSETQ. The CDR3 extends over 14 amino acids. V trimming: 4 bases; J trimming: 3 bases; junction bases outside the gene matches: 4. The CDR3 DNA reads TGCGCCAGCAGCCGCGGGGACAGGGAAGAGACCCAGTACTTC. This codes for CASSRGDREETQYF.

The chain is built from TRBV6-6 and TRBJ2-1, with 9 bases aligning to TRBD2. Germline CDR1 MNHNY, CDR2 SVGAGI (reference sequence). The V segment lost 2 bases and the J segment 2 bases; nucleotides outside the gene matches: 4. The CDR3 is 16 amino acids. Here the CDR3 DNA reads TGTGCCAGCAGTTACGGGTCTAGCGGGACCTACAATGAGCAGTTCTTC. Translation: CASSYGSSGTYNEQFF.

The chain links TRBV28 to TRBJ2-7; D remains unclear. The CDR3 spans 10 residues. Trimming stripped 6 bases from V and 4 bases from J, with 4 bases between. Germline V gives CDR1 MDHEN, CDR2 SYDVKM. This CDR3 is CASSNYEQYF. CDR3 sequence (DNA): TGTGCCAGCAGCAATTACGAGCAGTACTTC.

As to this clone: Within the sample, other DNA sequences also encode this same CDR3. V is TRBV14 and J is TRBJ1-3; D gene uncertain. Germline V gives CDR1 SGHDN, CDR2 FVKESK. V lost 4 bases, J lost 0 bases, and 10 bases lay in between. The length of the CDR3 is 15 residues. The CDR3 DNA sequence: TGTGCCAGCAGCCGCGACTCGAGCTCTGGAAACACCATATATTTT. The encoded protein is CASSRDSSSGNTIYF.

J is TRBJ1-1 and V is TRBV9, with D maybe TRBD1 (5 bases). Trimming shortened V by 3 bases and J by 4 bases, and 16 bases separated the two germline ends. Germline CDR1 and CDR2: SGDLS and YYNGEE. This CDR3 contains 15 residues. Here the CDR3 reads CASSALYPRGTEAFF. CDR3 sequence (DNA): TGTGCCAGCAGCGCACTATACCCTAGGGGCACTGAAGCTTTCTTT.

V gene TRBV19 combines with J gene TRBJ2-1, with TRBD1 identical over 9 bases. This CDR3 has 15 residues. J lost 1 base, V lost 9 bases, and 7 bases had no gene match. CDR1 LNHDA and CDR2 SQIVND come from the germline V gene (reference sequence). The CDR3 region has the DNA TGTGCCAGCTGCCTGGGACAGGGTTCCTACAATGAGCAGTTCTTC. This gives the protein CASCLGQGSYNEQFF.

V usage is TRBV5-1 and J usage is TRBJ2-1, with TRBD2 matching 7 bases. Germline values: CDR1 SGHRS, CDR2 YFSETQ. The J segment lost 10 bases and the V segment lost 4 bases, leaving 20 bases of the junction unmatched. There are 17 residues in the CDR3. The CDR3 sequence: CASSPLTTSPYLAEQFF. CDR3 DNA sequence: TGCGCCAGCAGCCCACTAACGACTAGCCCCTACCTCGCCGAGCAGTTCTTC.

This chain links TRBV28 with TRBJ2-1; 7 bases line up with TRBD1. The CDR3 contains 13 residues. With V trimmed by 6 bases and J by 7 bases, 6 bases remained unmatched. Germline lookup yields CDR1 MDHEN and CDR2 SYDVKM. This CDR3 reads CASRDRASNEQFF. CDR3 bases: TGTGCCAGCAGAGACAGGGCCTCGAATGAGCAGTTCTTC.

This chain uses TRBV11-2 with TRBJ2-3; 8 bases fit TRBD2. The J segment lost 2 bases and the V segment lost 2 bases, leaving 9 bases of the junction unmatched. Germline assignment: CDR1 SGHAT and CDR2 FQNNGV. The CDR3 runs to 17 residues. The CDR3 DNA follows: TGTGCCAGCAGCTTATTACCGGGACTAGTAGTCACAGATACGCAGTATTTT. It translates to CASSLLPGLVVTDTQYF.

This chain links TRBV28 with TRBJ1-1; D unresolved. This CDR3 is built from 14 residues. The germline gives CDR1 MDHEN, CDR2 SYDVKM. Trimming removed 4 bases from V and 0 bases from J, with 9 bases in between. The chain's CDR3 is CASSSSRMNTEAFF. For the CDR3, the DNA is TGTGCCAGCAGTTCCTCGCGAATGAACACTGAAGCTTTCTTT.

The chain combines TRBV7-2 with TRBJ2-7, with a weak D call TRBD2 (5 bases). This CDR3 contains 15 residues. Trimming left V 1 base short and J 0 bases short, with 10 bases between. CDR1 is SGHTA and CDR2 is FQGNSA in the germline V gene. The CDR3 protein is CASSLGGFSSYEQYF. The DNA of the CDR3 is TGTGCCAGCAGCTTAGGCGGGTTTAGCTCCTACGAGCAGTACTTC.

V usage is TRBV27 and J usage is TRBJ2-7; 9 nucleotides agree with TRBD1. Germline CDR1 is MNHEY and CDR2 is SMNVEV (reference sequence). Trimming at V came to 4 bases and at J to 7 bases, leaving 8 bases not matched to a gene. This CDR3 is 14 amino acids long. CDR3 sequence: CASSYGTGTGEQYF. The CDR3 DNA is TGTGCCAGCAGTTATGGGACCGGGACAGGGGAGCAGTACTTC.

This chain uses TRBV5-8 with TRBJ2-2; 14 positions agree with TRBD2. There are 16 residues in the CDR3. Germline V gene sequence: CDR1 SGHTS, CDR2 YDEGEE. With V trimmed by 3 bases and J by 6 bases, 4 bases remained unmatched. CDR3 sequence reads: CASSYGTSGSPGELFF. CDR3 bases: TGTGCCAGCAGCTACGGGACTAGCGGGAGTCCCGGGGAGCTGTTTTTT.

The chain uses TRBV4-2 and TRBJ2-3, with a tentative D call TRBD1 (5 bases). Germline assignment: CDR1 LGHNA and CDR2 YNFKEQ. This CDR3 comprises 13 residues. V was shortened by 4 bases and J by 5 bases, with 10 bases between the two germline ends. The CDR3 DNA reads as TGTGCCAGCAGCCGGACATTAGGAGATACGCAGTATTTT. It translates to CASSRTLGDTQYF.

This clone appeared a single time. The chain is built from TRBV28 and TRBJ1-5; D is ambiguous. The V gene's germline CDR1 is MDHEN and CDR2 SYDVKM. V shed 6 bases and J shed 6 bases, with 12 bases lying between them. The CDR3 consists of 13 residues. CDR3 in DNA: TGTGCCAGCAGCCTGCCCCTAGGTCAGCCCCAGCATTTT. Translating it yields CASSLPLGQPQHF.

V gene TRBV27 combines with J gene TRBJ2-1, with 11 bases lining up with TRBD2. Losses at the gene ends were 5 bases for V and 7 bases for J; bases not matched to a gene: 7. CDR3 length: 15 residues. The germline gives CDR1 MNHEY, CDR2 SMNVEV (reference sequence). The CDR3 DNA reads TGTGCCAGCAGTGCCCCACTAGCGGGGGCTAATGAGCAGTTCTTC. Its translation is CASSAPLAGANEQFF.

This clone was observed a few times. The chain's CDR3 is CASSGLAGEVETQYF. The DNA for the CDR3 is TGTGCCAGTAGCGGACTAGCGGGAGAAGTAGAGACCCAGTACTTC. This chain links TRBV19 with TRBJ2-5; TRBD2 agrees at 13 bases. Per germline, CDR1 LNHDA and CDR2 SQIVND (reference sequence). Trimming took 6 bases from V and 4 from J; bases not matched to a gene: 5. This CDR3 is built from 15 residues. Combining the CDR3 with reference TRBV19 and TRBJ2-5 gives the whole variable domain DGGITQSPKYLFRKEGQNVTLSCEQNLNHDAMYWYRQDPGQGLRLIYYSQIVNDFQKGDIAEGYSVSREKKESFPLTVTSAQKNPTAFYLCASSGLAGEVETQYFGPGTRLLVL.

A single count supports this clone. The rearrangement uses TRBV6-5 and TRBJ1-2; D is unclear. The CDR3 runs 13 residues. Germline V gives CDR1 MNHEY, CDR2 SVGAGI. V was pared by 6 bases and J by 2 bases, with 10 bases between. The CDR3 reads CASRVSANYGYTF. The DNA for the CDR3 is TGTGCCAGCAGGGTGAGCGCAAACTATGGCTACACCTTC.

V gene TRBV3-1 (or the pseudogene TRBV3-2) combines with J gene TRBJ1-2; TRBD1 matches 7 bases. CDR3 size: 12 residues. Germline CDR1 and CDR2: LGHDT and YNNKEL (reference sequence). V lost 5 bases, J lost 13 bases, and 10 bases stayed unmatched. The CDR3 nucleotides read TGTGCCAGCAGCGATCCCGGGACAGAGACCACCTTC. It codes for CASSDPGTETTF.

The chain is built from TRBV3-1 (or the pseudogene TRBV3-2) and TRBJ2-1; 13 bases map to TRBD2. Germline loops: CDR1 LGHDT, CDR2 YNNKEL (reference sequence). CDR3 length: 16 amino acids. The trim removed 6 bases at V and 4 bases at J, leaving 6 bases unmatched. DNA of the CDR3: TGTGCCAGCAGGTTACTAGCGGGAGGGCCGTACAATGAGCAGTTCTTC. This encodes CASRLLAGGPYNEQFF.

This chain links TRBV28 with TRBJ2-7; D is unresolved. The CDR3 has 12 residues. The V gene lost 6 bases and the J gene lost 3 bases, with 9 bases spanning the gap. From germline, CDR1 is MDHEN and CDR2 SYDVKM. The CDR3 is CASRSLNYEQYF. CDR3 DNA sequence: TGTGCCAGCAGGTCGCTAAACTACGAGCAGTACTTC.

This rearrangement joins TRBV3-1 (or the pseudogene TRBV3-2) to TRBJ1-2; 10 bases line up with TRBD1. The V gene's germline CDR1 is LGHDT and CDR2 YNNKEL (reference sequence). V gave up 1 base and J gave up 5 bases; unmatched junction bases: 7. The CDR3 runs 16 residues. CDR3 nucleotide sequence: TGTGCCAGCAGCCAAGGACAGGGGGCGCGGGCGTATGGCTACACCTTC. This translates into CASSQGQGARAYGYTF.